This T cell receptor (beta chain) was found in a study of cytomegalovirus exposure and HLA in healthy donors. Broader study findings: Cytomegalovirus-associated TCR beta chains were listed, numbering 150 to 200.

Trimming stripped 4 bases from V and 5 bases from J, with 15 bases between. Germline V lookup: CDR1 LNHDA, CDR2 SQIVND (reference sequence). The CDR3 spans 15 residues. The data were produced by immunoSEQ multiplex PCR, yet TCRdb's version contains in-frame clones alone and is incomplete. Of approximately 70,000 clones listed, roughly 94% are singletons. With regard to this clone: Its antigen is not identified.

The TCR sequence derives from a woman aged 18-29 years in good health and CMV-seronegative. The chain couples TRBV19 to TRBJ2-1; possibly TRBD2 for D (5 bases). Sequencing was done on a sample of PBMCs. The CDR3 nucleotides are TGTGCCAGTAGTAGGCGGGCTTTGGAGAACAATGAGCAGTTCTTC. This sequence encodes CASSRRALENNEQFF. The full variable domain, in which reference TRBV19 and TRBJ2-1 provide the parts outside the CDR3, is DGGITQSPKYLFRKEGQNVTLSCEQNLNHDAMYWYRQDPGQGLRLIYYSQIVNDFQKGDIAEGYSVSREKKESFPLTVTSAQKNPTAFYLCASSRRALENNEQFFGPGTRLTVL.